Listed below are T cell receptor beta chains from one sample, sequenced in a study of cytomegalovirus exposure and HLA in healthy donors. Produced via immunoSEQ multiplex PCR; TCRdb's table is partial and in-frame only. The repertoire holds 200,000 or so clones, around 80% seen once, with just over 2% in the top ten. The specimen was PBMCs. These receptors came from a young woman in good health and CMV-seropositive. CDR3s include the opening cysteine and the closing phenylalanine or tryptophan. The D gene is left open where the match is weak. Clone size is not always given. Where it is, it says once, few, many or a class for expanded clones.

>NA|TRBJ2-5|TRBV5-1|TRBD2
TGCGCCAGCAGCTTGTGGCCTAGCGGGGGACAAGAGACCCAGTACTTC
CASSLWPSGGQETQYF
>NA|TRBJ2-2|TRBV6-1|TRBD1
TGTGCCAGCAGTGAGACAGGGGGGGCCGGGGAGCTGTTTTTT
CASSETGGAGELFF
>few|TRBJ2-5|TRBV5-4|TRBD2
TGTGCCAGCAGCTTGGGGAGCGGGGGGGGAGAGACCCAGTACTTC
CASSLGSGGGETQYF
>once|TRBJ2-7|TRBV2|NA
TGTGCCAGCAGCTCCCCCCCGTACGAGCAGTACTTC
CASSSPPYEQYF
>NA|TRBJ1-3|TRBV6-1|NA
TGTGCCAGCAGTGTATCCTTCCCTTCTGGAAACACCATATATTTT
CASSVSFPSGNTIYF
>NA|TRBJ2-1|TRBV7-3|NA
TGTGCCAGCAGCTTAGCGGTCCCTGGCAATGAGCAGTTCTTC
CASSLAVPGNEQFF
>NA|TRBJ1-4|TRBV4-2|TRBD1
TGTGCCAGCAGCCCGGGACAGGGTAATGAAAAACTGTTTTTT
CASSPGQGNEKLFF
>few|TRBJ1-2|TRBV19|NA
TGTGCCAGTAGTATTGGCCCGGGGCAGGGGTTACCTAACTATGGCTACACCTTC
CASSIGPGQGLPNYGYTF
>NA|TRBJ1-5|TRBV6-5|NA
TGTGCCAGTTGCCGGGACACTTCGCGGCAGCCCCAGCATTTT
CASCRDTSRQPQHF
>NA|TRBJ2-7|TRBV11-2|TRBD2
TGTGCCAGCGAACAGCGGGGAGGAAGCGAGCAGTACTTC
CASEQRGGSEQYF